This is a list of T cell receptor beta chains from one sample in a study of Ad26.COV2.S vaccination and SARS-CoV-2 variants. Data came from immunoSEQ multiplex PCR; TCRdb stores just in-frame clones and leaves some out. The sample shows hundreds of thousands of clones, 80% to 90% of them seen only once. Sequencing was performed on peripheral blood, taken in a trial of Ad26.COV2.S vaccine versus placebo. These receptors were obtained from a person aged 18 to 65 who received the Ad26.COV2.S COVID-19 vaccine or a placebo. Each CDR3 is given with its conserved first and last residue. The D gene is left open where the match is weak. A row's size may be missing; if present it is once, few, many or a size class.

>.|.|TRBJ1-2|TRBV4-2
TGTGCCAGCAGCCAAGATGGGAGAGTGGACGGTTACGGCTATGGCTACACCTTC
CASSQDGRVDGYGYGYTF
>.|.|TRBJ1-1|TRBV19
TGTGCCAGTAGTAACCAAAAACAGGCCACTGAAGCTTTCTTT
CASSNQKQATEAFF
>.|TRBD1|TRBJ2-7|TRBV19
TGTGCCAGTAGTATAGAGGGGACAGGATCCTACGAGCAGTACTTC
CASSIEGTGSYEQYF
>.|TRBD1|TRBJ1-2|TRBV6-5
TGTGCCAGCAGTTACCGCGAAGGGGGACAGATCCATGGCTACACCTTC
CASSYREGGQIHGYTF
>once|TRBD2|TRBJ2-7|TRBV7-3
TGTGCCAGCAGCTTAATTAGCGGGGGGACCTACGAGCAGTACTTC
CASSLISGGTYEQYF
>.|.|TRBJ1-2|TRBV20-1
TGCAGTGCTACCGCGAGTAACGGCTACACCTTC
CSATASNGYTF
>.|TRBD2|TRBJ2-7|TRBV6-5
TGTGCCAGCAGTTACGTCGGGGGGGAGAGGTACGAGCAGTACTTC
CASSYVGGERYEQYF
>once|.|TRBJ2-7|TRBV4-1
TGCGCCAGCAGCCAAGATCCCCTCTACGAGCAGTACTTC
CASSQDPLYEQYF
>.|.|TRBJ1-1|TRBV19
TGTGCCAGTAGTACAGGGTTGTGGACTGAAGCTTTCTTT
CASSTGLWTEAFF
>.|TRBD2|TRBJ2-1|TRBV6-5
TGTGCCAGTCGCGGGGGGGCGATAAATGAGCAGTTCTTC
CASRGGAINEQFF
>.|TRBD1|TRBJ2-7|TRBV11-3
TGTGCCAGCAGCAAGGGGACAGGGGGACGCTACGAGCAGTACTTC
CASSKGTGGRYEQYF
>.|TRBD1|TRBJ2-7|TRBV18
TGTGCCAGCTCACCACCAGTAGGACAGGGGTACGAGCAGTACTTC
CASSPPVGQGYEQYF
>.|TRBD1|TRBJ2-7|TRBV11-2
TGTGCCAGCACCCCAACCCAAGGGGGCCCCTACGAGCAGTACTTC
CASTPTQGGPYEQYF
>.|TRBD1|TRBJ2-5|TRBV6-2/TRBV6-3
TGTGCCAGCGGCCGACAGGGCGTCCAAGAGACCCAGTACTTC
CASGRQGVQETQYF
>.|TRBD2|TRBJ2-1|TRBV6-5
TGTGCCACCTTAGCGGGGGGGCGGGTTGAGCAGTTCTTC
CATLAGGRVEQFF
>.|.|TRBJ2-7|TRBV15
TGTGCCACCAGCAGATTCAGATTACAGGACGAGCAGTACTTC
CATSRFRLQDEQYF
>.|.|TRBJ2-5|TRBV7-9
TGTGCCAGCAGCAATAGCGGCCAAGAGACCCAGTACTTC
CASSNSGQETQYF
>.|.|TRBJ2-3|TRBV7-9
TGTGCCAGCAGCCAGACCAGGGGTCAGAAAGATACGCAGTATTTT
CASSQTRGQKDTQYF